The present entry profiles one TCR beta chain with its context. A few counts support this clone. This receptor's antigen is unknown. Base qualities are not recorded, but no much larger clone differs from it by a single base. The entire isolated RNA was reverse transcribed using the High Capacity cDNA Reverse Transcription Kit, and thus expressed TCRB transcripts were sequenced. Deep immunoSEQ sequencing was applied to naive, central memory and regulatory T cell samples, giving an average of roughly 3.5 million total reads per sample. After sorted cells were lysed in RLT buffer, RNA was extracted with DNase-treated RNeasy Micro or Mini kits, with the choice depending on cell number. To prevent cross-contamination, every cell subset was processed on its own, while patient and healthy donor samples were processed together. The immunoSEQ multiplex PCR was used to amplify TCRB sequences from cDNA, generating 87-bp fragments that spanned the CDR3 region. Sequencing of the amplicons was done on the Illumina HiSeq platform. Processing in the source paper ran as follows. Synthetic template baselines were used to correct PCR bias computationally, reads within Hamming distance 2 were collapsed together, and singletons that could not be merged were discarded. Reads were aligned to IMGT to assign V, D and J genes, CDR3 length, and insertions or deletions at six rearrangement sites. Within each subset, clonotype counts were normalized to sorted cell number, and only after that were true diversity and Gini coefficients computed with the tcR R package. Repertoire sharing was quantified using the overlap coefficient calculated on TCRB nucleotide sequences. As a proxy for the pre-selection repertoire, out-of-frame TCRB sequences from naive cells were analyzed. Drawn from immuneACCESS, this table holds only the in-frame rearrangements with V and J called that TCRdb kept. Clones are partly lost; checked studies trace under half to an unresolved V gene and leave the rest unexplained. V and J calls and clone size are as listed in that table; D and trimming were resolved from the DNA. The sample table shows hundreds of thousands of clones, and about 29% are seen once. The ten top clones hold around 0.065% of the sample.

The data originate from a study of beta chain features in type 1 diabetes (dated by TCRdb to the late 2010s). Turning to the overall study: Patients and healthy donors did not differ in mean age, gender distribution, total cell number or subset yield. A total of some 100,000,000 sorted cells were examined across all samples, and the number of cells per subset was strongly correlated with RNA yield. The study compared the TCRB repertoires of sorted circulating CD4+ T cell subsets in recently diagnosed type 1 diabetes patients with those in matched healthy donors. Regulatory and stem cell-like memory subsets were isolated from only 8 patients and roughly 8 healthy donors, whereas naive and central memory subsets came from all 28 donors.

Each donor gave one peripheral blood draw, averaging approximately 0.11 L, which was collected into heparinised tubes. Naive, central memory, regulatory and stem cell-like memory CD4+ T cells were sorted on a BD FACSAria II using a panel including CD45RO, CCR7, CD25, CD127, CD95 and CD27. All sorted populations exceeded 98% purity. Right away, PBMCs were isolated by Lymphoprep density gradient centrifugation and were stained directly, with no culture step. To minimize batch effects, samples were stained and sorted in pairs, one healthy donor with one patient per experiment. V is clipped by 6 bases and J by 5 bases, and the sequence between their germline boundaries is 16 bases long. The germline V gene specifies SGHTA as CDR1 and FQGNSA as CDR2. From cysteine to phenylalanine, the CDR3 is 14 amino acids long. Left in the record is the CDR3 DNA by itself, 42 bases read in frame from the first base.

On the study overall, not on this receptor specifically: Only small numbers of individuals were included in the HLA sub-analyses, which left unresolved whether HLA type had any influence on TCRB rearrangement. Patients with type 1 diabetes made fewer insertions and deleted more nucleotides at VDJ recombination sites, implying thymic rearrangement abnormalities. Shorter templates might be favored by PCR, yet because patient and control samples were amplified and corrected together, any such skew would affect both groups equally. Sequencing cDNA rather than genomic DNA could over-represent highly expressing activated cells, although activation and CD3 levels did not differ between groups. In all four CD4+ subsets, TCRB CDR3 length was moderately but significantly shorter in type 1 diabetes patients. Naive, central memory and regulatory TCRB repertoires appeared more similar among patients than among healthy donors.

This sequence was found in a man between 18 and 29 years old in good health. The sequenced sample consisted of naive CD4+ T cells from blood. Taken with the paper, the label for cell subset or site translates to: true naive CD4+ T cells. The chain links TRBV7-2 with TRBJ2-5; the D gene cannot be resolved beyond TRBD1 or TRBD2, each matching 6 bases. CDR3 protein: CASRSRGALETQYF. Read as DNA, the sequence is TGTGCCAGCAGGTCAAGGGGGGCGCTCGAGACCCAGTACTTC.